These T cell receptor beta chains were read from a single sample in a study of CD8 T cells in Susac syndrome. TCRdb processed the immunoSEQ multiplex PCR reads anew with MiXCR; each CDR3 protein has one entry. The sample has about 190,000 distinct CDR3 sequences, approximately 96% seen once. Material: CD4+ T cells from PBMCs. These TCRs come from a human donor with Susac syndrome. CDR3s include the opening cysteine and the closing phenylalanine or tryptophan. D genes are given only for firm matches. Some rows mark clone size as missing; the rest say once, few, many or name a class of expanded clone.

J	D	V	size	CDR3	DNA
TRBJ1-2	-	TRBV14	-	CASSPLYMQAGYTF	TGTGCCAGCAGCCCCCTATATATGCAGGCGGGCTACACCTTC
TRBJ2-1	TRBD1	TRBV5-1	-	CASSLGTGMYNEQFF	TGCGCCAGCAGCCTAGGGACAGGGATGTACAATGAGCAGTTCTTC
TRBJ1-5	TRBD1	TRBV5-6	-	CASSLLQGSTNQPQHF	TGTGCCAGCAGCTTGCTACAGGGGAGTACCAATCAGCCCCAGCATTTT
TRBJ1-1	-	TRBV30	-	CAWKTTRNTEAFF	TGTGCCTGGAAAACAACAAGGAACACTGAAGCTTTCTTT
TRBJ2-1	-	TRBV9	-	CASSVQQGFGNEQFF	TGTGCCAGCAGCGTTCAACAGGGCTTTGGGAATGAGCAGTTCTTC
TRBJ2-3	TRBD2	TRBV7-3	-	CASSLGLAGRQGTDTQYF	TGTGCCAGCAGCTTAGGGTTAGCGGGGCGCCAGGGCACAGATACGCAGTATTTT
TRBJ2-3	-	TRBV5-1	once	CASSWGGRTDTQYF	TGCGCCAGCAGCTGGGGGGGCCGGACAGATACGCAGTATTTT
TRBJ1-2	-	TRBV3-1	-	CASSQDWAGLLSGYTF	TGTGCCAGCAGCCAAGACTGGGCAGGCTTGCTCTCTGGCTACACCTTC
TRBJ1-5	-	TRBV24-1	-	CATSAGTSNQPQHF	TGTGCCACCAGTGCAGGGACTAGCAATCAGCCCCAGCATTTT
TRBJ2-2	-	TRBV3-1	-	CASSQDPRGAGTGELFF	TGTGCCAGCAGCCAAGATCCACGGGGGGCCGGCACCGGGGAGCTGTTTTTT
TRBJ2-7	-	TRBV28	-	CASSLVRTNYEQYF	TGTGCCAGCAGTTTAGTACGGACGAACTACGAGCAGTACTTC
TRBJ2-1	TRBD2	TRBV20-1	-	CSAITSGGTSSYNEQFF	TGCAGTGCTATTACTAGCGGGGGGACCAGCTCCTACAATGAGCAGTTCTTC
TRBJ2-3	TRBD1	TRBV20-1	-	CSARQGSNTDTQYF	TGCAGTGCTCGACAGGGGTCCAACACAGATACGCAGTATTTT
TRBJ1-2	TRBD1	TRBV20-1	-	CSAYETTGGDYGYTF	TGCAGTGCTTACGAAACTACAGGGGGAGACTATGGCTACACCTTC
TRBJ2-7	TRBD2	TRBV3-1	-	CASSHILAGGPYEQYF	TGTGCCAGCAGCCACATACTAGCGGGGGGGCCCTACGAGCAGTACTTC
TRBJ1-6	-	TRBV5-6	-	CASSSSSPLHF	TGTGCCAGCAGCTCGTCATCACCCCTCCACTTT
TRBJ2-7	-	TRBV7-2	-	CASSQIGAPSKQYF	TGTGCCAGCAGCCAGATCGGGGCCCCCTCGAAGCAGTACTTC
TRBJ2-5	-	TRBV20-1	-	CSAREGAIETQYF	TGCAGTGCTAGGGAGGGGGCCATAGAGACCCAGTACTTC
TRBJ2-5	-	TRBV3-1	-	CASSPESETQYF	TGTGCCAGCAGCCCCGAGTCTGAGACCCAGTACTTC
TRBJ1-6	-	TRBV28	once	CASSIITTAYNSPLHF	TGTGCCAGCAGTATAATCACGACGGCTTATAATTCACCCCTCCACTTT
TRBJ2-7	TRBD1	TRBV10-3	-	CAIRRQGASDEQYF	TGTGCCATCAGGAGACAGGGGGCATCAGATGAGCAGTACTTC
TRBJ2-1	TRBD1	TRBV14	-	CASSKDRAFNEQFF	TGTGCCAGCAGCAAGGACAGGGCATTCAATGAGCAGTTCTTC
TRBJ1-4	-	TRBV4-1	-	CASSQAPYEKLFF	TGCGCCAGCAGCCAAGCCCCATACGAAAAACTGTTTTTT
TRBJ2-6	-	TRBV20-1	-	CSASEGASGANVLTF	TGCAGTGCCTCGGAGGGAGCTTCTGGGGCCAACGTCCTGACTTTC
TRBJ1-5	-	TRBV30	-	CAWSGQLEQPQHF	TGTGCCTGGAGTGGACAGCTGGAACAGCCCCAGCATTTT
TRBJ2-5	TRBD2	TRBV14	-	CASRASGATQYF	TGTGCCAGCAGGGCTAGCGGGGCGACCCAGTACTTC
TRBJ2-3	-	TRBV20-1	-	CSASGVSGSTDTQYF	TGCAGTGCTAGCGGCGTTAGTGGGAGCACAGATACGCAGTATTTT
TRBJ1-1	-	TRBV3-1	once	CASSQGGQREAFF	TGTGCCAGCAGCCAAGGTGGACAGAGGGAAGCTTTCTTT
TRBJ2-4	TRBD1	TRBV19	-	CASRETGGNIQYF	TGTGCCAGTAGGGAGACAGGGGGTAACATTCAGTACTTC
TRBJ2-2	-	TRBV12-3/TRBV12-4	-	CASSSTESGELFF	TGTGCCAGCAGCTCCACGGAGTCCGGGGAGCTGTTTTTT
TRBJ1-2	-	TRBV4-3	-	CASSQDRGARGYTF	TGCGCCAGCAGCCAAGATCGGGGGGCTCGGGGCTACACCTTC
TRBJ2-1	-	TRBV29-1	-	CSVGREPFF	TGCAGCGTTGGGAGGGAACCGTTCTTC
TRBJ2-1	-	TRBV2	-	CASNVQGHEQFF	TGTGCCAGCAACGTTCAGGGCCATGAGCAGTTCTTC
TRBJ1-6	-	TRBV3-1	-	CASRPPVRPLHSPLHF	TGTGCCAGCAGGCCACCCGTTCGTCCTCTTCATTCACCCCTCCACTTT
TRBJ2-5	-	TRBV6-6	-	CASSRSPQETQYF	TGTGCCAGCAGTCGTTCCCCCCAAGAGACCCAGTACTTC
TRBJ2-5	-	TRBV20-1	-	CSARVFSGRETQYF	TGCAGTGCTAGAGTTTTTTCTGGGCGAGAGACCCAGTACTTC
TRBJ1-5	TRBD1	TRBV10-3	once	CATQGASQPQHF	TGTGCCACACAGGGGGCTAGTCAGCCCCAGCATTTT
TRBJ1-4	TRBD1	TRBV6-1	-	CASSDLDRLKLFF	TGTGCCAGCAGTGATTTGGACAGGCTCAAACTGTTTTTT
TRBJ2-1	TRBD1	TRBV7-6	-	CASGTAPEQFF	TGTGCCAGCGGGACAGCGCCCGAGCAGTTCTTC
TRBJ2-3	-	TRBV5-1	-	CASSSVQGSTDTQYF	TGCGCCAGCAGCTCCGTACAGGGTAGCACAGATACGCAGTATTTT
TRBJ2-6	-	TRBV15	-	CATSSGVRKSSGANVLTF	TGTGCCACCAGCAGCGGGGTCAGGAAAAGCTCTGGGGCCAACGTCCTGACTTTC